The source of this T cell receptor (beta chain) is a study of shared clonotypes between healthy human individuals. Overall study: Three plates were used per donor for CD4 naive, three for CD4 memory, two for CD8 naive and one for CD8 memory.

General study findings and limits: In a handful of donors, around 5% of naive CD4 clonotypes appeared in common.

Method: immunoSEQ multiplex PCR; TCRdb's copy keeps in-frame clones and lacks some. This table has about 2.5 million clones, around 92% appearing once. As concerns this clone: Its antigen is as yet unknown.

The CDR3 extends over 17 amino acids. Germline CDR1 is SEHNR and CDR2 is FQNEAQ (reference sequence). V shed 4 bases and J shed 0 bases, with 17 bases lying between them. The sequence came from a young man in good health. Some clones in this sample may be carry-over from other donors' samples. This rearrangement joins TRBV7-9 to TRBJ2-3; a weak D match, TRBD1 (5 bases). The sample comprised naive CD4+ T cells from PBMCs. Regarding subset: CD45RA+ positively selected. CDR3 nucleotide sequence: TGTGCCAGCAGCTCGCCCACGGCAGGGCTTAGCACAGATACGCAGTATTTT. It is translated as CASSSPTAGLSTDTQYF. The full variable domain, with the rest looked up from reference TRBV7-9 and TRBJ2-3, is DTGVSQNPRHKITKRGQNVTFRCDPISEHNRLYWYRQTLGQGPEFLTYFQNEAQLEKSRLLSDRFSAERPKGSFSTLEIQRTEQGDSAMYLCASSSPTAGLSTDTQYFGPGTRLTVL.